Listed below are T cell receptor beta chains from one sample, sequenced in a study of T cells after posttransplantation cyclophosphamide. Clones were read by immunoSEQ multiplex PCR, and TCRdb kept only the in-frame ones, dropping some. The data show under 50,000 clones, with none appearing a single time. Material: PBMCs. All receptors derive from a woman in her forties or fifties in good health and a related stem cell transplant donor. The CDR3 runs from the conserved cysteine through the conserved F or W. D genes are given only for firm matches. Size is omitted from some rows. Given values are once, few, many or a class for expanded clones.

clone size	D gene	V gene	J gene	CDR3 protein	CDR3 DNA
many	TRBD1	TRBV2	TRBJ1-3	CASSGDRTYSGNTIYF	TGTGCCAGCAGTGGGGACAGGACTTACTCTGGAAACACCATATATTTT
many	TRBD1	TRBV5-1	TRBJ1-1	CASSHRTGGGTEAFF	TGCGCCAGCAGCCACCGGACAGGGGGTGGCACTGAAGCTTTCTTT
many	TRBD1	TRBV6-5	TRBJ2-2	CASSQQGLNTGELFF	TGTGCCAGCAGCCAACAGGGGCTGAACACCGGGGAGCTGTTTTTT
many	TRBD1	TRBV6-6	TRBJ1-4	CASFFSGGDEKLFF	TGTGCCAGCTTTTTTTCAGGGGGAGATGAAAAACTGTTTTTT
many	.	TRBV11-2	TRBJ2-3	CASSLVVSSDTSTDTQYF	TGTGCCAGCAGCTTAGTTGTCTCCTCCGACACTTCCACAGATACGCAGTATTTT
many	.	TRBV19	TRBJ2-7	CASSMEKRAPYEQYF	TGTGCCAGTAGTATGGAGAAGAGGGCCCCCTACGAGCAGTACTTC
many	TRBD2	TRBV4-3	TRBJ2-1	CASSQLIAGLGSYNEQFF	TGCGCCAGCAGCCAATTAATCGCCGGACTAGGATCTTACAATGAGCAGTTCTTC
many	.	TRBV19	TRBJ1-2	CASSIRTANYGYTF	TGTGCCAGTAGTATTAGGACAGCCAACTATGGCTACACCTTC
many	TRBD1	TRBV5-6	TRBJ1-2	CASSFVQGAVYGYTF	TGTGCCAGCAGCTTCGTACAGGGGGCAGTCTATGGCTACACCTTC
few	TRBD1	TRBV6-5	TRBJ1-2	CASSPIDRAQSGYTF	TGTGCCAGCAGTCCGATAGACAGGGCCCAGTCAGGCTACACCTTC
few	.	TRBV6-1	TRBJ1-4	CASSSRGRGEKLFF	TGTGCCAGCAGTTCCCGCGGACGAGGGGAAAAACTGTTTTTT
many	TRBD1	TRBV9	TRBJ2-3	CASSPRQGFTDTQYF	TGTGCCAGCAGCCCGAGACAGGGTTTCACAGATACGCAGTATTTT
many	TRBD1	TRBV28	TRBJ2-6	CASTPRTGWPHSGANVLTF	TGTGCCAGCACTCCCAGGACAGGATGGCCTCACTCTGGGGCCAACGTCCTGACTTTC
.	TRBD1	TRBV6-6	TRBJ1-5	CASSNTGGGQPQHF	TGTGCCAGCAGTAATACAGGGGGGGGGCAGCCCCAGCATTTT
many	TRBD2	TRBV11-3	TRBJ2-1	CASSLVSGGGYNEQFF	TGTGCCAGCAGCTTAGTCTCCGGGGGGGGTTACAATGAGCAGTTCTTC
many	.	TRBV28	TRBJ2-7	CASCGQTYEQYF	TGTGCCAGTTGTGGACAGACCTACGAGCAGTACTTC
many	TRBD2	TRBV11-2	TRBJ2-7	CASLVAGTYEQYF	TGTGCCTCCTTGGTAGCGGGGACGTACGAGCAGTACTTC
many	.	TRBV28	TRBJ1-2	CASEGDDYGYTF	TGTGCCAGCGAGGGGGATGACTATGGCTACACCTTC
many	.	TRBV28	TRBJ2-7	CASSFSEGSPLEQYF	TGTGCCAGCAGTTTCTCTGAGGGTAGCCCCCTCGAGCAGTACTTC
few	.	TRBV6-6	TRBJ1-6	CASSLAGFRSPLHF	TGTGCCAGCAGTTTAGCTGGGTTTAGGTCACCCCTCCACTTT
.	TRBD2	TRBV7-8	TRBJ2-2	CASSSLAGGVAGELFF	TGTGCCAGCAGCTCGCTAGCGGGGGGCGTGGCCGGGGAGCTGTTTTTT
.	TRBD2	TRBV6-1	TRBJ2-7	CASTPHSGGLYEQYF	TGTGCCAGCACCCCCCATAGCGGGGGCCTCTACGAGCAGTACTTC
many	.	TRBV11-2	TRBJ2-1	CASSLGGGFEQFF	TGTGCCAGCAGCCTCGGGGGAGGATTTGAGCAGTTCTTC
many	.	TRBV13	TRBJ2-1	CASSSPTGRMNEQFF	TGTGCCAGCAGCTCGCCGACAGGGAGGATGAATGAGCAGTTCTTC
many	.	TRBV7-2	TRBJ2-3	CASSRSTSRVTSTDTQYF	TGTGCCAGCAGCCGCTCCACCTCCCGCGTTACTAGCACAGATACGCAGTATTTT
many	TRBD2	TRBV7-8	TRBJ2-7	CASSLAGGPYEQYF	TGTGCCAGCAGCTTAGCGGGAGGGCCCTACGAGCAGTACTTC
many	.	TRBV5-6	TRBJ2-1	CASSFRPGLTHNYNEQFF	TGTGCCAGCAGCTTCAGACCGGGACTTACCCACAACTACAATGAGCAGTTCTTC
many	TRBD1	TRBV6-5	TRBJ1-5	CASSPRGGGNQPQHF	TGTGCCAGCAGTCCCCGAGGGGGCGGCAATCAGCCCCAGCATTTT
many	.	TRBV27	TRBJ1-1	CASSFPGGPGVFF	TGTGCCAGCAGTTTCCCCGGGGGGCCGGGAGTTTTCTTT
many	.	TRBV4-2	TRBJ1-6	CASSQSGDGGSPLHF	TGTGCCAGCAGCCAATCGGGGGATGGGGGTTCACCCCTCCACTTT
many	TRBD1	TRBV7-9	TRBJ2-7	CASSFSLDRGYEQYF	TGTGCCAGCAGCTTCAGTCTAGACAGGGGCTACGAGCAGTACTTC
many	.	TRBV6-1	TRBJ2-7	CASHGGPTKQYF	TGTGCCTCGCACGGGGGTCCTACGAAGCAGTACTTC
many	.	TRBV29-1	TRBJ2-7	CSVEVTGYEQYF	TGCAGCGTTGAAGTGACAGGTTACGAGCAGTACTTC
many	.	TRBV21-1	TRBJ2-7	CASSKDPTGGHIYEQYF	TGTGCCAGCAGCAAAGATCCCACAGGGGGCCACATCTACGAGCAGTACTTC
many	TRBD1	TRBV4-1	TRBJ1-1	CASSLRQGRTEAFF	TGCGCCAGCAGCCTCCGACAGGGAAGGACTGAAGCTTTCTTT
many	.	TRBV7-6	TRBJ2-7	CASSLQGPYEQYF	TGTGCCAGCAGCTTGCAGGGCCCCTACGAGCAGTACTTC
many	TRBD1	TRBV5-1	TRBJ1-1	CASKQGAMNTEAFF	TGCGCCAGCAAACAGGGGGCGATGAACACTGAAGCTTTCTTT
many	.	TRBV6-4	TRBJ2-2	CASSGGTGELFF	TGTGCCAGCAGTGGCGGCACCGGGGAGCTGTTTTTT
.	.	TRBV18	TRBJ2-7	CASSLAMKSYEQYF	TGTGCCAGCTCACTTGCGATGAAGTCCTACGAGCAGTACTTC
many	TRBD1	TRBV6-5	TRBJ1-2	CASTSSGSRGGYTF	TGTGCCAGCACTAGCTCAGGGAGCAGGGGGGGCTACACCTTC
many	TRBD1	TRBV9	TRBJ1-2	CASSVVTGGSVYGYTF	TGTGCCAGCAGCGTAGTTACAGGGGGCAGCGTATATGGCTACACCTTC